This T cell receptor (beta chain) is from a study of CD8+ T cells in alopecia areata. Findings and caveats of the study: Only one nonresponder was present, which leaves the link between baseline CD8+ expansion and response uncertain.

Extracted RNA was reverse transcribed into cDNA, the sequencing template. Profiling relied on immunoSEQ multiplex PCR, and the TCRdb table lists in-frame clones only, not all of them. The sample consists of about 200,000 clones, over 45% of them appearing once. This clone was recorded a few times. Its antigen is still unknown. The germline V and J ends were trimmed by 0 bases and 7 bases, with 10 bases remaining between them. From germline, CDR1 is SNHLY and CDR2 FYNNEI. CDR3 length equals 15 residues. Treatment: oral pan-JAK inhibitor, 5-10 mg twice daily. The sample in question was CD4+ T cells sorted from blood, obtained at week 24, from a patient treated with tofacitinib. The TCR sequence derives from a human donor with alopecia areata. This chain uses TRBV2 with TRBJ1-6; D gene uncertain. This CDR3 reads CASSEARLQNSPLHF. The CDR3 nucleotides are TGTGCCAGCAGTGAAGCACGGCTGCAGAATTCACCCCTCCACTTT.